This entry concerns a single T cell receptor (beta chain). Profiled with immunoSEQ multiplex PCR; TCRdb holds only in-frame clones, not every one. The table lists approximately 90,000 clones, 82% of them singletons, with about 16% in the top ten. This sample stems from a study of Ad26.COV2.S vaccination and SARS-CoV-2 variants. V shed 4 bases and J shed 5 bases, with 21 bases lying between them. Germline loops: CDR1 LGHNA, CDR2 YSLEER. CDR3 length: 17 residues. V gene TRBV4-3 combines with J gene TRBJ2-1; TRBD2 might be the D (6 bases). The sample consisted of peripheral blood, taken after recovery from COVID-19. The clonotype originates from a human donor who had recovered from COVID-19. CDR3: CASSPRSTWGVNNEQFF. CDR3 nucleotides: TGCGCCAGCAGCCCTAGGTCCACCTGGGGGGTTAACAATGAGCAGTTCTTC.